The 5 T cell receptor beta chains presented below share a single source sample, sequenced in a study of blood T cells in healthy people across ages. Using a J-beta primer mix together with a sample-barcoded 5' primer, a second PCR was run for roughly 7 to 12 cycles. TCRdb ran MiXCR on the 5' RACE reads and lists one entry per CDR3 protein. The sample has around 1,500,000 distinct CDR3 sequences; roughly 28% are singletons. The specimen was blood. The receptors stem from a woman between 25 and 40 years old in good health.

J is TRBJ2-4 and V is TRBV7-2; tentatively, D is TRBD1 (6 bases). The CDR3 sequence is 16 residues long. Per the germline V gene, CDR1 is SGHTA and CDR2 is FQGNSA. Trimming removed 0 bases from V and 13 bases from J, with 22 bases in between. The CDR3 loop is CASSLAHRVSYNEQYF. DNA of the CDR3: TGTGCCAGCAGCTTAGCGCACAGGGTATCGTACAATGAGCAGTACTTC.

In regard to this clonotype: A much larger clone differs from this one at a single base, so this may be a read error. The chain uses TRBV20-1 and TRBJ2-7; 8 nucleotides agree with TRBD2. This CDR3 is built from 16 residues. The germline CDR1 and CDR2 sequences are DFQATT and SNEGSKA (reference sequence). Unmatched junction bases numbered 16, after V lost 6 bases and J lost 3 bases. DNA of the CDR3: TGCAGTGCGAGGACTAGCAGGAGTTCTCATATCTACGAGCAGTACTTC. It translates to CSARTSRSSHIYEQYF.

V and J are TRBV5-1 and TRBJ1-1; D might be TRBD1 (5 bases). The V and J ends lost 4 bases and 0 bases respectively, with 19 bases between them. The germline V gene encodes CDR1 SGHRS and CDR2 YFSETQ. The CDR3 has 17 residues. The CDR3 DNA reads as TGCGCCAGCAGCGGGGGGGGAAAAGGGTCGGTGAACACTGAAGCTTTCTTT. Protein product: CASSGGGKGSVNTEAFF.

This clonotype was counted at least ten times. The V and J genes are TRBV5-1 and TRBJ2-5, with 8 bases that match TRBD2. The length of the CDR3 is 16 residues. The junction had 18 bases not matched to a gene; V was cut back by 9 bases and J by 5 bases. Per germline, CDR1 SGHRS and CDR2 YFSETQ. CDR3 DNA sequence: TGCGCCACCCAACGAGGCTCAGCGGGAGTAAGCGAGACCCAGTACTTC. Translating it yields CATQRGSAGVSETQYF.

This clonotype turned up a few times. This chain joins TRBV5-1 and TRBJ2-3, with D perhaps assigned TRBD1 or TRBD2 (5 bases each). CDR3 length: 17 residues. Trimming took off 0 bases at V and 4 bases at J, with 18 bases between the two ends. Germline V gene data show CDR1 as SGHRS and CDR2 as YFSETQ. This chain's CDR3 is CASSLAGTGRVSDTQYF. Here the CDR3 DNA reads TGCGCCAGCAGCTTGGCCGGGACCGGTAGGGTGTCAGATACGCAGTATTTT.